These 13 T cell receptor beta chains were all obtained from the same sample, sequenced in a study of blood T cell repertoires in COVID-19. Libraries were prepared by immunoSEQ multiplex PCR; TCRdb keeps only in-frame clonotypes and omits some of them. The table shows approximately 120,000 clones, with 88% occurring only once. The specimen was peripheral blood. The receptors were sampled from a human donor in a cohort sampled during active COVID-19.

This chain joins TRBV11-1 and TRBJ1-1; D remains unclear. The CDR3 covers 14 residues. V dropped 4 bases and J dropped 3 bases, with 12 bases sitting between them. The germline V gene encodes CDR1 SGHAT and CDR2 FQDESV (reference sequence). This CDR3 is CASSWVGADTEAFF. CDR3 sequence (DNA): TGTGCCAGCAGCTGGGTCGGTGCGGACACTGAAGCTTTCTTT.

This clone was counted a few times. V gene TRBV27 combines with J gene TRBJ2-3; 9 bases are a match to TRBD2. CDR3 length: 14 residues. CDR1 MNHEY and CDR2 SMNVEV come from the germline V gene (reference sequence). Trimming cost V 2 bases and J 9 bases; bases outside gene matches: 6. CDR3 protein: CASSLGLAGLTQYF. The DNA for the CDR3 is TGTGCCAGCAGTTTAGGTCTAGCGGGGTTAACGCAGTATTTT.

The J gene is TRBJ2-2, the V gene TRBV9; 8 positions agree with TRBD2. V gave up 0 bases and J gave up 4 bases; unmatched junction bases: 5. There are 16 residues in the CDR3. Germline CDR1 SGDLS, CDR2 YYNGEE. The CDR3 DNA sequence: TGTGCCAGCAGCGTAGTGGACGGGAGGGTCACCGGGGAGCTGTTTTTT. Encoded protein: CASSVVDGRVTGELFF.

The V gene is TRBV5-1, the J gene TRBJ1-2; D possibly corresponds to TRBD1 (5 bases). The CDR3 sequence is 15 residues long. V was trimmed by 3 bases and J by 3 bases, leaving 15 bases between them. The germline CDR1 and CDR2 sequences are SGHRS and YFSETQ. The CDR3 nucleotides are TGCGCCAGCAGCTCCTGGGGGGTTGTTGACTATGGCTACACCTTC. Protein: CASSSWGVVDYGYTF.

The V call is TRBV14, the J call TRBJ2-1; 10 bases align to TRBD1. Per the germline V gene, CDR1 is SGHDN and CDR2 is FVKESK. The trim removed 6 bases at V and 2 bases at J, leaving 10 bases unmatched. The CDR3 totals 17 residues. CDR3 in DNA: TGTGCCAGCAGTCGTTACACCGGGACAGGGGCCTACAATGAGCAGTTCTTC. It codes for CASSRYTGTGAYNEQFF.

The chain has TRBV2 and TRBJ1-2, with 9 nucleotides matching TRBD1. CDR3 length: 15 residues. After removal of 1 base from V and 8 bases from J, the junction contained 8 bases not matched to a gene. Germline V gene lookup returns CDR1 SNHLY and CDR2 FYNNEI. The CDR3 loop reads CASSEVPQGAWGYTF. The CDR3 nucleotides are TGTGCCAGCAGTGAAGTGCCACAGGGGGCCTGGGGCTACACCTTC.

This sequence joins TRBV4-2 and TRBJ2-7; perhaps TRBD2 as D (5 bases). The CDR3 totals 15 residues. V was clipped by 0 bases and J by 1 base, with 10 bases between them. Germline CDR1 LGHNA, CDR2 YNFKEQ. The CDR3 is CASSQEYSDSYEQYF. The CDR3 bases are TGTGCCAGCAGCCAAGAGTATAGCGATTCCTACGAGCAGTACTTC.

This sequence joins TRBV4-2 and TRBJ1-6; possible D gene TRBD1, 5 bases. The CDR3 extends over 16 amino acids. V was cut by 3 bases and J by 7 bases, with 16 bases left in between. Germline V gene lookup returns CDR1 LGHNA and CDR2 YNFKEQ. CDR3 residues: CASSHPGGGGNSPLHF. CDR3 DNA sequence: TGTGCCAGCAGCCACCCTGGCGGGGGTGGCAATTCACCCCTCCACTTT.

The rearrangement links TRBV29-1 to TRBJ1-1; D may be TRBD1 (5 bases). CDR1 is SQVTM, CDR2 ANQGSEA, per germline. The CDR3 is made up of 13 amino acids. Trimming left V 3 bases short and J 2 bases short, with 10 bases between. CDR3 sequence: CSVENQGNTEAFF. As DNA, the CDR3 is TGCAGCGTTGAGAATCAGGGCAACACTGAAGCTTTCTTT.

V gene TRBV9 combines with J gene TRBJ2-7; 11 bases are a match to TRBD2. The ends lost 4 bases at V and 1 base at J; junction bases unmatched: 4. CDR3 size: 15 residues. The germline gives CDR1 SGDLS, CDR2 YYNGEE. The CDR3 sequence is CASSILAGGSYEQYF. The DNA of the CDR3 is TGTGCCAGCAGCATTCTAGCGGGGGGTTCCTACGAGCAGTACTTC. Full variable domain (outside the CDR3, taken from reference TRBV9 and TRBJ2-7): DSGVTQTPKHLITATGQRVTLRCSPRSGDLSVYWYQQSLDQGLQFLIQYYNGEERAKGNILERFSAQQFPDLHSELNLSSLELGDSALYFCASSILAGGSYEQYFGPGTRLTVT.

As to this clone: The junction does not match germline at one end; this may be a read error. The CDR3: CASSPSGTSVPNEQFF. The DNA of the CDR3 is TGTGCTAGCAGCCCCTCCGGGACTAGCGTTCCCAATGAGCAGTTCTTC. This chain joins TRBV7-7 and TRBJ2-1; 10 nucleotides align to TRBD2. CDR1 SSHAT and CDR2 FNYEAQ come from the germline V gene (reference sequence). The CDR3 has 16 residues.

This clone was detected only once. CDR3 amino acids: CASSLGPRSTSGGYEQYF. The CDR3 nucleotides are TGCGCCAGCAGCTTGGGGCCCCGTTCGACTAGCGGGGGCTACGAGCAGTACTTC. V and J are TRBV5-1 and TRBJ2-7; 12 positions agree with TRBD2. Losses at the gene ends were 0 bases for V and 3 bases for J; bases not matched to a gene: 10. CDR1 and CDR2 from the germline V gene are SGHRS and YFSETQ. This CDR3 spans 18 amino acids.

The chain uses TRBV10-3 and TRBJ2-7; perhaps TRBD1 as D (6 bases). CDR3 size: 14 residues. Germline V gene sequence: CDR1 ENHRY, CDR2 SYGVKD. The V end lost 3 bases, the J end lost 2 bases, and 11 bases lay between the germline ends. The CDR3 nucleotides are TGTGCCATCAGTGACCCGGGACACACCTACGAGCAGTACTTC. Translated: CAISDPGHTYEQYF.